The 3 T cell receptor beta chains below all came from one sample that was sequenced in a study of blood T cell repertoires in COVID-19. Using immunoSEQ multiplex PCR, the repertoire was profiled, and TCRdb retains in-frame clones only, with some absent. The sample consists of roughly 34,000 clones, about 90% of them appearing once. Source material: peripheral blood. Every receptor here comes from a man between 60 and 70 years old with active COVID-19.

The chain joins TRBV5-1 to TRBJ1-4, with D possibly matching TRBD1 (5 bases). Germline V gives CDR1 SGHRS, CDR2 YFSETQ. Trimming pared 2 bases from V and 4 bases from J, leaving 21 bases between. The CDR3 consists of 18 residues. This chain's CDR3 is CASSFNPPWGVSNEKLFF. DNA of the CDR3: TGCGCCAGCAGCTTTAACCCCCCGTGGGGGGTAAGTAATGAAAAACTGTTTTTT.

The J gene is TRBJ2-7, the V gene TRBV10-2, with D perhaps TRBD1 (6 bases). CDR3 length: 15 residues. From germline, CDR1 is WSHSY and CDR2 SAAADI. The V end was cut by 2 bases, the J end by 1 base, with 12 bases between. Here the CDR3 DNA reads TGCGCCAGCAGTGAGAAGTGGGGGCTGTCCTACGAGCAGTACTTC. Translation gives CASSEKWGLSYEQYF.

The rearrangement links TRBV5-1 to TRBJ2-7, with TRBD2 matching over 11 bases. V shed 0 bases and J 3 bases; nucleotides not matched to a gene: 5. The CDR3 has 16 amino acids. Germline V gives CDR1 SGHRS, CDR2 YFSETQ. CDR3 residues: CASSLGGTSGYYEQYF. DNA of the CDR3: TGCGCCAGCAGCTTGGGAGGGACTAGCGGCTACTACGAGCAGTACTTC.